Reported below is one TCR beta chain. These data come from a study of response to subunit inactivated influenza vaccine. TCRdb called the RT-PCR reads again in MiXCR, with one record for every CDR3 protein. The repertoire has fewer than 600,000 distinct CDR3 sequences, 7.2% of them found once; the top ten carry over 10%. Here the sequenced sample was PBMCs from blood, taken 23 to 25 months after vaccination. This clonotype was sampled from a man aged 50 to 69 who received an inactivated influenza vaccine.

For the CDR3, the DNA is TGTGCCAGCACCCCGATAGAGGGGGTCGAGCAGTACTTC. Protein sequence: CASTPIEGVEQYF. This chain joins TRBV28 and TRBJ2-7; the D gene is possibly TRBD1 (6 bases). The CDR3 spans 13 residues. The V gene's germline CDR1 is MDHEN and CDR2 SYDVKM. Trimming shortened V by 7 bases and J by 6 bases, and 16 bases separated the two germline ends.